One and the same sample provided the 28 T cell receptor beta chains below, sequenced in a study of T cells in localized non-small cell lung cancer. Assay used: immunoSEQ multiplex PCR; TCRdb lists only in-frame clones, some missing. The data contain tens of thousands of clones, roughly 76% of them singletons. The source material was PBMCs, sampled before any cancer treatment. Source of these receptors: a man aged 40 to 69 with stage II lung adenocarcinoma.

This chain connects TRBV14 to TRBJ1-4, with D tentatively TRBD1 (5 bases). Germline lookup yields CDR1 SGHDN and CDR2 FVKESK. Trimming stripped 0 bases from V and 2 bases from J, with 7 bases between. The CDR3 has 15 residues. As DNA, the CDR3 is TGTGCCAGCAGCCAAGATTGGGGGACTAATGAAAAACTGTTTTTT. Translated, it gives CASSQDWGTNEKLFF.

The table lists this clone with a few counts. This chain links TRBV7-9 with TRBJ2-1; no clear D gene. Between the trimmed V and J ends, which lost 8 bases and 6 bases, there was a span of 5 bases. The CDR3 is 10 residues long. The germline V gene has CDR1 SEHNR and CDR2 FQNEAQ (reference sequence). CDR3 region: CASGLNEQFF. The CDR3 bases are TGTGCCAGCGGCCTCAATGAGCAGTTCTTC.

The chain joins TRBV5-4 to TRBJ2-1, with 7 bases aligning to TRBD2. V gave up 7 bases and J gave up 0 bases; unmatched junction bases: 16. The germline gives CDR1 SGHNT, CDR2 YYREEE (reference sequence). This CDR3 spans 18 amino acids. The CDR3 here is CASSWGGGPVSSYNEQFF. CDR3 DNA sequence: TGTGCCAGCTCATGGGGGGGAGGGCCGGTGAGCTCCTACAATGAGCAGTTCTTC.

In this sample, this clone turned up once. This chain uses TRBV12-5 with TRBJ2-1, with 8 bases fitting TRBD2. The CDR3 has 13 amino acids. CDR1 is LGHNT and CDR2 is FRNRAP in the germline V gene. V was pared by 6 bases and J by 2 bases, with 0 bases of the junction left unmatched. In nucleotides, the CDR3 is TGTGCTAGTGGACTAGCGGCCTACAATGAGCAGTTCTTC. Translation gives CASGLAAYNEQFF.

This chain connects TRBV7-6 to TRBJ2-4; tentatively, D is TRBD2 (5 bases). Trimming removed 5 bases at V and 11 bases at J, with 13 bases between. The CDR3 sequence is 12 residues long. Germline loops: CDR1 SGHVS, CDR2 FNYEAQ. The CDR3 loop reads CASSRPGSVQYF. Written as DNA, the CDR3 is TGTGCCAGCAGCCGCCCGGGGAGTGTTCAGTACTTC.

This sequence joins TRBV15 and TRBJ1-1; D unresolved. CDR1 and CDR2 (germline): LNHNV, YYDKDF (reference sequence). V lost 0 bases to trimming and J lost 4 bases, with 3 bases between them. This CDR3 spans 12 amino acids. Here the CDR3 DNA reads TGTGCCACCAGCAGAGAGGGCACTGAAGCTTTCTTT. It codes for CATSREGTEAFF.

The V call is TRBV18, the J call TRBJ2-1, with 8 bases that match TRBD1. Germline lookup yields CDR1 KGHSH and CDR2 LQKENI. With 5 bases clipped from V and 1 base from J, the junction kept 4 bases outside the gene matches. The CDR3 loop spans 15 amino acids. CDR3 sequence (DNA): TGTGCCAGCTCAGCCGGGACAGGTTCCTACAATGAGCAGTTCTTC. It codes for CASSAGTGSYNEQFF.

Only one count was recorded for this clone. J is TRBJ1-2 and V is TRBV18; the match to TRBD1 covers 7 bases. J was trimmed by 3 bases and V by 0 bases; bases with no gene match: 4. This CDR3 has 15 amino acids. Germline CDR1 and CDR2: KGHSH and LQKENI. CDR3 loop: CASSPPTGRDYGYTF. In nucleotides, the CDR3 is TGTGCCAGCTCACCACCGACAGGGAGGGACTATGGCTACACCTTC. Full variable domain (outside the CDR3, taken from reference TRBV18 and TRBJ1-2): NAGVMQNPRHLVRRRGQEARLRCSPMKGHSHVYWYRQLPEEGLKFMVYLQKENIIDESGMPKERFSAEFPKEGPSILRIQQVVRGDSAAYFCASSPPTGRDYGYTFGSGTRLTVV.

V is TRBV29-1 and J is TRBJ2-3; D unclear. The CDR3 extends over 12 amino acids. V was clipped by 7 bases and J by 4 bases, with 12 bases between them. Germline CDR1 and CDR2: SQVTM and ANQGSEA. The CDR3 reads CSGGVTSDTQYF. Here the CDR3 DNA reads TGCAGCGGCGGTGTGACCTCAGATACGCAGTATTTT.

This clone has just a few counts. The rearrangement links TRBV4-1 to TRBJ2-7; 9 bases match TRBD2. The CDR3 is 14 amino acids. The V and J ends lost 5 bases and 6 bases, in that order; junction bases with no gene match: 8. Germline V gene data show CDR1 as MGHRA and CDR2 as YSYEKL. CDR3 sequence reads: CASSLLAGESEQYF. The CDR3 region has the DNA TGCGCCAGCAGCTTATTAGCGGGAGAAAGCGAGCAGTACTTC.

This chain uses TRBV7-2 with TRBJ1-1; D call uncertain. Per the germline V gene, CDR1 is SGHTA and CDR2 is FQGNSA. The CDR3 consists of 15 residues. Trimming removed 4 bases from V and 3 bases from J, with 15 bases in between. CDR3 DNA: TGTGCCAGCAGCTACAGCAGGTTTACGGACACTGAAGCTTTCTTT. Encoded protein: CASSYSRFTDTEAFF.

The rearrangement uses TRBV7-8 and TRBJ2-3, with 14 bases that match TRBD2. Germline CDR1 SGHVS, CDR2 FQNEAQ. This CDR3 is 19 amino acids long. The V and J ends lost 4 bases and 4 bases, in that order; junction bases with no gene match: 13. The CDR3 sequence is CASSSRFPGLAGEADTQYF. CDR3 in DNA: TGTGCCAGCAGCTCCCGATTTCCGGGACTAGCGGGAGAGGCAGATACGCAGTATTTT.

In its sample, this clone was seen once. The CDR3 region is CASSLEGNTEAFF. DNA for the CDR3: TGTGCCAGTAGCCTTGAGGGGAACACTGAAGCTTTCTTT. The chain recombines TRBV19 with TRBJ1-1; D gene unclear. Trimming took 6 bases from V and 1 from J, leaving 9 bases between them. The CDR3 has 13 residues. Germline lookup yields CDR1 LNHDA and CDR2 SQIVND (reference sequence).

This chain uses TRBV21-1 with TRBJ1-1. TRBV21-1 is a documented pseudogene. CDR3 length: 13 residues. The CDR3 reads CASSRELGTEAFF. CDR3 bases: TGTGCCAGCAGCAGGGAATTGGGGACTGAAGCTTTCTTT.

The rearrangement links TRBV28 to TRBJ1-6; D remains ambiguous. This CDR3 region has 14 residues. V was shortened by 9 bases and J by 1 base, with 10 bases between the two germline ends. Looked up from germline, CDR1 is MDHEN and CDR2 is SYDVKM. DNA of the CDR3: TGTGCCAGTGCGGTCGGTTCCTATAATTCACCCCTCCACTTT. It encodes CASAVGSYNSPLHF.

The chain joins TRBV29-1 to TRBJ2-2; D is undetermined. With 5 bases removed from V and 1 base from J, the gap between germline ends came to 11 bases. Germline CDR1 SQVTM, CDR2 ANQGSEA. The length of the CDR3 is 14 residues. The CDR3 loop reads CSVNGFQNTGELFF. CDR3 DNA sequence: TGCAGCGTTAACGGATTCCAGAACACCGGGGAGCTGTTTTTT.

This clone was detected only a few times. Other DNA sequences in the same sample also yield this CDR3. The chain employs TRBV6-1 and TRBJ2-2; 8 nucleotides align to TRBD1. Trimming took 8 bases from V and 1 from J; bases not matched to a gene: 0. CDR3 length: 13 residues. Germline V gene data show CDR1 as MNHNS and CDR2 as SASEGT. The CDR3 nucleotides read TGTGCCAGCGACAGGGGGAACACCGGGGAGCTGTTTTTT. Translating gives CASDRGNTGELFF.

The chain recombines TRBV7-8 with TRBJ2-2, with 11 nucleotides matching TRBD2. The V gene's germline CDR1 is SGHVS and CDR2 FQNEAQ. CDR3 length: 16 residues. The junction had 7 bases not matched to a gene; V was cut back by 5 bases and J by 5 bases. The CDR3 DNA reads TGTGCCAGCAGCGTTAGCGGGAGGGCCGGGACCGGGGAGCTGTTTTTT. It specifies CASSVSGRAGTGELFF.

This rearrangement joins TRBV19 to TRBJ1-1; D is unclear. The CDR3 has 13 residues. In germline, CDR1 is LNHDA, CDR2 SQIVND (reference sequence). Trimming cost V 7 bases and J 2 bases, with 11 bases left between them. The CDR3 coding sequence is TGTGCCAGTACTAATAGACAAAACACTGAAGCTTTCTTT. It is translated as CASTNRQNTEAFF. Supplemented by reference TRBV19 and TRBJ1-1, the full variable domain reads DGGITQSPKYLFRKEGQNVTLSCEQNLNHDAMYWYRQDPGQGLRLIYYSQIVNDFQKGDIAEGYSVSREKKESFPLTVTSAQKNPTAFYLCASTNRQNTEAFFGQGTRLTVV.

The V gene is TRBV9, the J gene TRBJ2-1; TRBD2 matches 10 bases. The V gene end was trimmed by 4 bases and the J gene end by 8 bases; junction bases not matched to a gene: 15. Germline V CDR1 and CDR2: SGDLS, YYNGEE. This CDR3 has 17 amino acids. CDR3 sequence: CASSPRGAGGPGHEQFF. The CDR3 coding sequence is TGTGCCAGCAGCCCCCGGGGAGCGGGAGGGCCGGGGCATGAGCAGTTCTTC.

DNA of the CDR3: TGCAGCGTTGGGGGACAGACTAATGAAAAACTGTTTTTT. Its translation is CSVGGQTNEKLFF. The chain is built from TRBV29-1 and TRBJ1-4, with 7 bases fitting TRBD1. Germline lookup yields CDR1 SQVTM and CDR2 ANQGSEA. The CDR3 is made up of 13 amino acids. Trimming cost V 4 bases and J 2 bases; bases outside gene matches: 1.

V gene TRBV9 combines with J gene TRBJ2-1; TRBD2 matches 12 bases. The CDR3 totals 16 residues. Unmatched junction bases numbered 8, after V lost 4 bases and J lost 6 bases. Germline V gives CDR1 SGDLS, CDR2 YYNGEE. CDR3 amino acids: CASSPSGRAGSNEQFF. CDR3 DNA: TGTGCCAGCAGCCCTAGCGGGAGGGCCGGTAGCAATGAGCAGTTCTTC.

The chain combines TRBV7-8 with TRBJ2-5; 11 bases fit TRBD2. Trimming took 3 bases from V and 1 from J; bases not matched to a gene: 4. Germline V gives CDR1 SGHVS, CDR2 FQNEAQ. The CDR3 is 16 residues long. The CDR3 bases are TGTGCCAGCAGCTTCGGGACTAGCGGCCTCCAAGAGACCCAGTACTTC. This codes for CASSFGTSGLQETQYF.

The CDR3 here is CAISAPTDTQYF. The CDR3 coding sequence is TGTGCCATCAGTGCCCCCACAGATACGCAGTATTTT. J is TRBJ2-3 and V is TRBV10-3; D gene unclear. The CDR3 extends over 12 amino acids. Germline lookup yields CDR1 ENHRY and CDR2 SYGVKD. V lost 4 bases to trimming and J lost 2 bases, with 4 bases between them.

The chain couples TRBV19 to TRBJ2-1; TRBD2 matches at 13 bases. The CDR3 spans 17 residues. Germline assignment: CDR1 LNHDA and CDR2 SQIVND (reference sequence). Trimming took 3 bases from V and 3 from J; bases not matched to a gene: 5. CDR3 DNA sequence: TGTGCCAGTAGTATCGGCACTAGCGGGAGGGTCTACAATGAGCAGTTCTTC. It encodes CASSIGTSGRVYNEQFF.

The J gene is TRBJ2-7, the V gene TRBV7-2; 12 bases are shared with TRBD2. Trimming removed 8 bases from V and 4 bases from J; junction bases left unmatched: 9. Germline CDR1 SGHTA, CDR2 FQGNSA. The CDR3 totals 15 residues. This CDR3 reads CASAQTSGSKYEQYF. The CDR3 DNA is TGTGCCAGCGCCCAGACTAGCGGGAGCAAGTACGAGCAGTACTTC.

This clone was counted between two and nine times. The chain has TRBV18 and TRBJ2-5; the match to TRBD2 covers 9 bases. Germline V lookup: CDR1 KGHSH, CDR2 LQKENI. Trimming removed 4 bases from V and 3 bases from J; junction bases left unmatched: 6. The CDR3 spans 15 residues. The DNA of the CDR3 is TGTGCCAGCTCACTTGTAGCGGGAGAAGAAGAGACCCAGTACTTC. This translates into CASSLVAGEEETQYF.

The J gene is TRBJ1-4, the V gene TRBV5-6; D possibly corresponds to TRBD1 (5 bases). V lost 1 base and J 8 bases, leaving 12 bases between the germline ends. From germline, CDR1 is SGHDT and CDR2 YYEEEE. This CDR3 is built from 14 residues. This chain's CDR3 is CASSLPGVKEKLFF. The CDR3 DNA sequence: TGTGCCAGCAGCTTGCCGGGGGTTAAGGAAAAACTGTTTTTT.